Presented here are 30 T cell receptor beta chains from one specimen sequenced in a study of sequential checkpoint blockade in melanoma. Clones were sequenced by immunoSEQ multiplex PCR, and TCRdb holds only the in-frame ones, with some missing. The sample yields more than 10,000 clones, 82% seen once. Sample treatment: randomized to nivolumab then ipilimumab (arm A) or the reverse (arm B). Sequenced here: CD8+ T cells sorted from blood (inferred from file names), sampled from a patient given nivolumab and ipilimumab in sequence. All receptors derive from a human donor with melanoma.

The V call is TRBV7-2, the J call TRBJ2-1, with D tentatively TRBD2 (6 bases). The CDR3 has 14 residues. Germline CDR1 and CDR2: SGHTA and FQGNSA. V was cut by 3 bases and J by 5 bases, with 11 bases left in between. CDR3 DNA sequence: TGTGCCAGCAGCTTGGGGGACTTACACAATGAGCAGTTCTTC. Translation gives CASSLGDLHNEQFF.

The rearrangement uses TRBV9 and TRBJ2-5; TRBD2 aligns across 9 bases. The DNA end is more similar to TRBJ2-7, so the J call may be wrong. Per germline, CDR1 SGDLS and CDR2 YYNGEE. The CDR3 consists of 15 residues. CDR3 nucleotide sequence: TGTGCCAGCAGCGTAGATGGTAGCGGGAGCTACGAGCAGTACTTC. Translating it yields CASSVDGSGSYEQYF.

Only one count was recorded for this clone. The rearrangement joins TRBV7-9 to TRBJ2-5; D possibly corresponds to TRBD2 (6 bases). The germline V gene has CDR1 SEHNR and CDR2 FQNEAQ (reference sequence). The V end was cut by 4 bases, the J end by 7 bases, with 19 bases between. This CDR3 has 15 residues. In nucleotides, the CDR3 is TGTGCCAGCAGCTCGCAGGACGGGGGATCGGGGACCCAGTACTTC. It specifies CASSSQDGGSGTQYF.

A few counts support this clone. The CDR3 loop reads CASRRNEKLFF. The CDR3 nucleotides read TGTGCCAGCCGGCGGAATGAAAAACTGTTTTTT. This chain joins TRBV7-9 and TRBJ1-4; D is unresolved. Trimming pared 8 bases from V and 5 bases from J, leaving 6 bases between. The CDR3 has 11 residues. Germline assignment: CDR1 SEHNR and CDR2 FQNEAQ (reference sequence).

This clone rates as medium-sized (0.01 to 0.1%). The CDR3 bases are TGTGCCAGCAGTCCACAGGGTTATCAGCCCCAGCATTTT. Protein: CASSPQGYQPQHF. V gene TRBV27 combines with J gene TRBJ1-5, with a possible D match to TRBD1 (6 bases). CDR1 MNHEY and CDR2 SMNVEV come from the germline V gene (reference sequence). Trimming pared 5 bases from V and 5 bases from J, leaving 10 bases between. The CDR3 contains 13 residues.

J is TRBJ1-2 and V is TRBV9; weak D call: TRBD1 (6 bases). This CDR3 has 15 residues. The germline V gene has CDR1 SGDLS and CDR2 YYNGEE. With 3 bases removed from V and 0 bases from J, the gap between germline ends came to 12 bases. CDR3 sequence reads: CASSAGQYSNYGYTF. In nucleotides, the CDR3 is TGTGCCAGCAGCGCAGGACAGTATTCTAACTATGGCTACACCTTC.

This clone was observed a handful of times. The chain combines TRBV11-1 with TRBJ2-7; perhaps TRBD2 as D (5 bases). The V gene's germline CDR1 is SGHAT and CDR2 FQDESV (reference sequence). CDR3 size: 13 residues. V was clipped by 2 bases and J by 3 bases, with 8 bases between them. CDR3 DNA: TGTGCCAGCAGCTTATTCGGGGACTACGAGCAGTACTTC. Translation gives CASSLFGDYEQYF.

The chain links TRBV23-1 to TRBJ2-1, with TRBD2 identical over 7 bases. TRBV23-1 carries the ORF label, with uncertain function. This CDR3 is 16 amino acids long. After removal of 6 bases from V and 4 bases from J, the junction contained 12 bases not matched to a gene. CDR3 coding DNA: TGCGCCAGCAGCACAGCGGCGGGAGAGTTGTACAATGAGCAGTTCTTC. Translating it yields CASSTAAGELYNEQFF.

This chain uses TRBV10-3 with TRBJ2-1; 13 bases match TRBD2. This CDR3 region has 15 residues. J was trimmed by 7 bases and V by 3 bases; bases with no gene match: 3. CDR1 is ENHRY, CDR2 SYGVKD, per germline. CDR3 residues: CAISELAGGSNEQFF. Here the CDR3 DNA reads TGTGCCATCAGTGAACTAGCGGGAGGGTCTAATGAGCAGTTCTTC.

The chain joins TRBV27 to TRBJ2-3, with D perhaps matching TRBD2 (6 bases). V was clipped by 3 bases and J by 2 bases, with 9 bases between them. CDR1 is MNHEY and CDR2 is SMNVEV in the germline V gene (reference sequence). This CDR3 spans 14 amino acids. The CDR3 nucleotides read TGTGCCAGCAGTTTTGCGGGGTACACAGATACGCAGTATTTT. It translates to CASSFAGYTDTQYF.

This chain connects TRBV28 to TRBJ1-2; 7 nucleotides agree with TRBD1. Germline assignment: CDR1 MDHEN and CDR2 SYDVKM. With V trimmed by 0 bases and J by 4 bases, 14 bases remained unmatched. CDR3 size: 18 residues. CDR3 sequence reads: CASSLWSDIGQAFYGYTF. DNA of the CDR3: TGTGCCAGCAGTTTATGGTCCGATATAGGACAGGCTTTCTATGGCTACACCTTC.

CDR3 sequence (DNA): TGTGCCAGCAACAAGCGGGAGGAGGGCAATGAGCAGTTCTTC. It codes for CASNKREEGNEQFF. This rearrangement joins TRBV27 to TRBJ2-1; the match to TRBD2 covers 9 bases. Germline-derived CDR1 and CDR2 are MNHEY and SMNVEV (reference sequence). The CDR3 extends over 14 amino acids. Trimming removed 7 bases from V and 6 bases from J; junction bases left unmatched: 7.

This rearrangement joins TRBV10-3 to TRBJ2-2; 7 bases agree with TRBD1. Germline-derived CDR1 and CDR2 are ENHRY and SYGVKD. The junction had 0 bases not matched to a gene; V was cut back by 5 bases and J by 0 bases. The length of the CDR3 is 14 residues. CDR3 amino acids: CAISTGANTGELFF. In DNA, the CDR3 is TGTGCCATCAGTACAGGGGCGAACACCGGGGAGCTGTTTTTT.

The genes are TRBV19 and TRBJ2-1, with 12 bases that match TRBD1. CDR3 length equals 14 residues. Trimming at V came to 3 bases and at J to 9 bases, leaving 3 bases not matched to a gene. Germline V lookup: CDR1 LNHDA, CDR2 SQIVND (reference sequence). This CDR3 is CASSIPGQGAEQFF. In nucleotides, the CDR3 is TGTGCCAGTAGTATCCCGGGACAGGGGGCTGAGCAGTTCTTC.

This clone came up a few times. The chain couples TRBV9 to TRBJ2-7; D possibly corresponds to TRBD2 (6 bases). Germline lookup yields CDR1 SGDLS and CDR2 YYNGEE. V was clipped by 4 bases and J by 2 bases, with 10 bases between them. CDR3 length: 13 residues. Here the CDR3 reads CASSFTSTYEQYF. DNA of the CDR3: TGTGCCAGCAGCTTTACTAGCACCTACGAGCAGTACTTC.

Turning to this clone: The germline gene is not matched at one end of the junction; a read error may be the cause. This chain uses TRBV5-4 with TRBJ2-1; the D gene is possibly TRBD2 (6 bases). Germline V gives CDR1 SGHNT, CDR2 YYREEE (reference sequence). The CDR3 is made up of 11 amino acids. The CDR3 coding sequence is TGCGCCAGCAGCCTACCGGGGGTAAAGTTCTTC. It encodes CASSLPGVKFF.

The chain employs TRBV27 and TRBJ2-7; 7 bases match TRBD2. CDR3 length equals 14 residues. Germline V gives CDR1 MNHEY, CDR2 SMNVEV (reference sequence). The ends lost 5 bases at V and 4 bases at J; junction bases unmatched: 8. The CDR3, as DNA: TGTGCCAGCAGTGCCCGCCGGGACTATTACGAGCAGTACTTC. Encoded protein: CASSARRDYYEQYF.

The gene calls are TRBV9 and TRBJ2-3; the D is unclear. With 0 bases removed from V and 4 bases from J, the gap between germline ends came to 9 bases. CDR3 length equals 14 residues. Germline CDR1 reads SGDLS; CDR2 reads YYNGEE. The CDR3 loop is CASSVGSLADTQYF. In DNA, the CDR3 is TGTGCCAGCAGCGTAGGTAGCCTGGCAGATACGCAGTATTTT.

This clone was found a few times. The rearrangement uses TRBV6-5 and TRBJ1-2; D is perhaps TRBD1 (6 bases). Germline V gene sequence: CDR1 MNHEY, CDR2 SVGAGI. The CDR3 totals 15 residues. V shed 2 bases and J shed 0 bases, with 10 bases lying between them. Written as DNA, the CDR3 is TGTGCCAGCAGTTACGTGGGGGCTGCTAACTATGGCTACACCTTC. This translates into CASSYVGAANYGYTF.

The gene calls are TRBV18 and TRBJ2-1; 7 bases fit TRBD1. CDR3 size: 16 residues. The V segment lost 0 bases and the J segment 5 bases; nucleotides outside the gene matches: 7. Per the germline V gene, CDR1 is KGHSH and CDR2 is LQKENI. CDR3 region: CASSPPVIDRDNEQFF. CDR3 sequence (DNA): TGTGCCAGCTCACCACCGGTGATTGACAGGGACAATGAGCAGTTCTTC.

CDR3 protein: CASSVVSGVPSDTQYF. As DNA, the CDR3 is TGTGCCAGCAGCGTAGTCTCGGGGGTGCCCTCAGATACGCAGTATTTT. The chain joins TRBV9 to TRBJ2-3, with D tentatively TRBD2 (6 bases). Germline V gene sequence: CDR1 SGDLS, CDR2 YYNGEE. This CDR3 spans 16 amino acids. V was shortened by 0 bases and J by 4 bases, with 15 bases between the two germline ends.

The chain is built from TRBV4-1 and TRBJ2-1, with 12 bases aligning to TRBD2. Germline V gene lookup returns CDR1 MGHRA and CDR2 YSYEKL. The V and J ends lost 4 bases and 7 bases, in that order; junction bases with no gene match: 2. The CDR3 totals 14 residues. CDR3 region: CASSRTSGANEQFF. CDR3 nucleotides: TGCGCCAGCAGCCGGACTAGCGGGGCGAATGAGCAGTTCTTC.

The chain is built from TRBV6-1 and TRBJ2-7; D is possibly TRBD1 (5 bases). CDR1 and CDR2 from the germline V gene are MNHNS and SASEGT. This CDR3 spans 15 amino acids. Trimming removed 5 bases from V and 2 bases from J, with 16 bases in between. The CDR3 reads CASSPARVSTYEQYF. The CDR3 DNA reads as TGTGCCAGCAGTCCGGCCAGGGTTAGTACCTACGAGCAGTACTTC.

The J gene is TRBJ2-6, the V gene TRBV20-1; no firm D call. Germline CDR1 reads DFQATT; CDR2 reads SNEGSKA (reference sequence). The CDR3 is 11 amino acids. Trimming took 6 bases from V and 5 from J, leaving 5 bases between them. CDR3 in amino acids: CSAPRANVLTF. CDR3 DNA: TGCAGTGCCCCTCGGGCCAACGTCCTGACTTTC.

The chain combines TRBV6-5 with TRBJ2-6; D not certain. Germline V gene data show CDR1 as MNHEY and CDR2 as SVGAGI. Trimming removed 0 bases at V and 1 base at J, with 7 bases between. This CDR3 is 16 amino acids long. CDR3 sequence: CASSYSRSSGANVLTF. The CDR3 nucleotides read TGTGCCAGCAGTTACTCGAGGAGTTCTGGGGCCAACGTCCTGACTTTC.

V usage is TRBV6-5 and J usage is TRBJ1-1; no clear D. CDR3 size: 13 residues. Per the germline V gene, CDR1 is MNHEY and CDR2 is SVGAGI. With 7 bases removed from V and 6 bases from J, the gap between germline ends came to 15 bases. CDR3 nucleotide sequence: TGTGCCAGCACCGGGGAGAGTGGTGCTGAAGCTTTCTTT. It specifies CASTGESGAEAFF.

By sample share, this clone is medium-sized. The genes are TRBV18 and TRBJ2-1; D may be TRBD1 (5 bases). Germline CDR1 reads KGHSH; CDR2 reads LQKENI. The CDR3 extends over 14 amino acids. The germline V and J ends were trimmed by 2 bases and 15 bases, with 20 bases remaining between them. CDR3 sequence reads: CASSPAGLTSPWFF. CDR3 in DNA: TGTGCCAGCTCACCAGCAGGGCTCACGAGCCCCTGGTTCTTC.

CDR3 amino acids: CASSQGLADNSYEQYF. The CDR3 region has the DNA TGCGCCAGCAGCCAAGGACTAGCGGATAACTCCTACGAGCAGTACTTC. V and J are TRBV4-3 and TRBJ2-7; 9 nucleotides line up with TRBD2. The germline gives CDR1 LGHNA, CDR2 YSLEER. The CDR3 is 16 residues long. Trimming cost V 1 base and J 0 bases; bases outside gene matches: 4.

The genes are TRBV28 and TRBJ2-5; 9 nucleotides line up with TRBD2. Germline V gene data show CDR1 as MDHEN and CDR2 as SYDVKM. V shed 3 bases and J 3 bases; nucleotides not matched to a gene: 5. The CDR3 contains 15 residues. In nucleotides, the CDR3 is TGTGCCAGCAGTTTCGGACTAGCGAAAAAAGAGACCCAGTACTTC. It is translated as CASSFGLAKKETQYF. The variable domain in full, completed from reference TRBV28 and TRBJ2-5, reads DVKVTQSSRYLVKRTGEKVFLECVQDMDHENMFWYRQDPGLGLRLIYFSYDVKMKEKGDIPEGYSVSREKKERFSLILESASTNQTSMYLCASSFGLAKKETQYFGPGTRLLVL.

This chain links TRBV9 with TRBJ2-7; a weak D match, TRBD1 (7 bases). V was shortened by 7 bases and J by 3 bases, with 14 bases between the two germline ends. The CDR3 spans 13 residues. Germline lookup yields CDR1 SGDLS and CDR2 YYNGEE. The CDR3 nucleotides read TGTGCCAGCGGTGGAGGGGGCGGCTACGAGCAGTACTTC. It encodes CASGGGGGYEQYF.